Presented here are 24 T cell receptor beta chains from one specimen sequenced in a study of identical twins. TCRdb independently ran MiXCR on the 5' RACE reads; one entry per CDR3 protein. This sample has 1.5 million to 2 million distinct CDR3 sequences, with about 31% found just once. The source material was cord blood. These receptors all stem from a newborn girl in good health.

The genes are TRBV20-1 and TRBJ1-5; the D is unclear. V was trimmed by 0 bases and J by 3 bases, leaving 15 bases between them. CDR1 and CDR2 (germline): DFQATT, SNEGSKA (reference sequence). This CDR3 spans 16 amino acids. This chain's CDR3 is CSARDFREGNNQPQHF. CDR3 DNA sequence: TGCAGTGCTAGAGATTTCCGGGAAGGGAACAATCAGCCCCAGCATTTT.

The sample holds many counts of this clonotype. CDR3 nucleotide sequence: TGTGCCAGCAGCTTGGACTCTTTTTTCACAGATACGCAGTATTTT. Translated: CASSLDSFFTDTQYF. The rearrangement uses TRBV7-2 and TRBJ2-3, with D possibly TRBD2 on 5 matching bases. Between the trimmed V and J ends, which lost 3 bases and 2 bases, there was a span of 12 bases. The CDR3 runs 15 residues. Germline CDR1 reads SGHTA; CDR2 reads FQGNSA.

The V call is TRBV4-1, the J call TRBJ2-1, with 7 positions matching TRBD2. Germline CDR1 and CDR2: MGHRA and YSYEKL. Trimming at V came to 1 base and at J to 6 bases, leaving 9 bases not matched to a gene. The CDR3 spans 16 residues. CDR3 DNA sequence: TGCGCCAGCAGCCAAGTGCCCAGCGGGACGGGCAATGAGCAGTTCTTC. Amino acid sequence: CASSQVPSGTGNEQFF.

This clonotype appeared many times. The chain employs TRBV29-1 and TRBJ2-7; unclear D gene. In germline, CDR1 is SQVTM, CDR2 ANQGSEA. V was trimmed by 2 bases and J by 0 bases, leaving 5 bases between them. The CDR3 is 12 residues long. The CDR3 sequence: CSVETLSYEQYF. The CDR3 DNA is TGCAGCGTTGAAACTCTCTCCTACGAGCAGTACTTC.

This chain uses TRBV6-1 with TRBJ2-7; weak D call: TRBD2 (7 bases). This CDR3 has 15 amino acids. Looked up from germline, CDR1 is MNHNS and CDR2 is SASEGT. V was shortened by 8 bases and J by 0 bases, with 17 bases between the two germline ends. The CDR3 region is CASFEGGAGSYEQYF. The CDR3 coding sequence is TGTGCCAGCTTTGAAGGGGGGGCGGGCTCCTACGAGCAGTACTTC.

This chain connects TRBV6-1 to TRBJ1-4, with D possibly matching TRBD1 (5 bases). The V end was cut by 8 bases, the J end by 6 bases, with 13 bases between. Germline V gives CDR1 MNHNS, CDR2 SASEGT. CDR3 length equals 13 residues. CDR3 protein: CASLQWGDEKLFF. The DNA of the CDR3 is TGTGCCAGCCTCCAGTGGGGGGATGAAAAACTGTTTTTT.

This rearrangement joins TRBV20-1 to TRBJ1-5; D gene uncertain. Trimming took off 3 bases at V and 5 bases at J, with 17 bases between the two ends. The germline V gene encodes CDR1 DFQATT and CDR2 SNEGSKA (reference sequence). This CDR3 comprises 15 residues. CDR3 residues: CSARRTDAPHQPQHF. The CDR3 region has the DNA TGCAGTGCTAGGAGGACGGACGCGCCCCATCAGCCCCAGCATTTT.

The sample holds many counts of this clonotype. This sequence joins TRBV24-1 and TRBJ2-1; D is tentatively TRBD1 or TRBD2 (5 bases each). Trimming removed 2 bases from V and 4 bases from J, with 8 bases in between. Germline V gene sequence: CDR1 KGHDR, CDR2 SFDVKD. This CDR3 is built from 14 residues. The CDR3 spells CATSDSGPYNEQFF. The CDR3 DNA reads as TGTGCCACCAGTGATTCGGGACCTTACAATGAGCAGTTCTTC.

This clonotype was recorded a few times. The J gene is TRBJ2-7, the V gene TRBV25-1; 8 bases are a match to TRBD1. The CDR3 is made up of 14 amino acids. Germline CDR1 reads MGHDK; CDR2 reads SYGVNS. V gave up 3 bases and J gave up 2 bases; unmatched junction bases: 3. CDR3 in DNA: TGTGCCAGCAGTGATTGGACAGGGCCCTACGAGCAGTACTTC. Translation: CASSDWTGPYEQYF.

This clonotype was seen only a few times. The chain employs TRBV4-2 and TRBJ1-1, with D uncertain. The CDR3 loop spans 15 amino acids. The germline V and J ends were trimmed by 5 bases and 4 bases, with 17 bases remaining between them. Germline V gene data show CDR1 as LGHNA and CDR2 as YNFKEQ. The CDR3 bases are TGTGCCAGCAGCGAATACAACGGGGTAGGCACTGAAGCTTTCTTT. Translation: CASSEYNGVGTEAFF.

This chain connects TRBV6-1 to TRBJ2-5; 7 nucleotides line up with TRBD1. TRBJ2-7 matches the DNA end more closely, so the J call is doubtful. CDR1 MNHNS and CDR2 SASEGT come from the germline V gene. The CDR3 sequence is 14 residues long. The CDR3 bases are TGTGCCAGCAGTGAAGCCCCGACAGGGAACGAGCAGTACTTC. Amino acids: CASSEAPTGNEQYF.

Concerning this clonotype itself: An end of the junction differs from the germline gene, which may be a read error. The CDR3 region is CASSPNAGLESPPHF. The CDR3 bases are TGTGCCAGCTCACCAAATGCAGGGTTGGAATCACCCCCCCACTTT. The chain couples TRBV18 to TRBJ1-6; D is perhaps TRBD1 (5 bases). Germline V gene sequence: CDR1 KGHSH, CDR2 LQKENI. This CDR3 contains 15 residues.

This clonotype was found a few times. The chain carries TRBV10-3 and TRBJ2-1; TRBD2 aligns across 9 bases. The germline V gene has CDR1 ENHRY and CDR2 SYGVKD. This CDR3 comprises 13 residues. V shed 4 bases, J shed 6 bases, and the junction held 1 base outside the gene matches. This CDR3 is CAISAGLANEQFF. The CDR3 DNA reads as TGTGCCATCAGTGCGGGACTAGCCAATGAGCAGTTCTTC.

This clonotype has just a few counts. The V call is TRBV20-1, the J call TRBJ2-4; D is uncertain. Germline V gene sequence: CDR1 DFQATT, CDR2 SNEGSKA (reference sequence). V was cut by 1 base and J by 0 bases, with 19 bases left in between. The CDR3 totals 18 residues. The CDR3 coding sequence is TGCAGTGCTAGAGCTAATGGGGTGGCCAGACTAGCCAAAAACATTCAGTACTTC. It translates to CSARANGVARLAKNIQYF.

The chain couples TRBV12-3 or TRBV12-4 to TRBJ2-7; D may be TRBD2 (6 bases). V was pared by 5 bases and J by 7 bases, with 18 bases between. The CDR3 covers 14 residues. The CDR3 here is CASSIKRAYNEQYF. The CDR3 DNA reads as TGTGCCAGCAGTATAAAGCGGGCATACAATGAGCAGTACTTC.

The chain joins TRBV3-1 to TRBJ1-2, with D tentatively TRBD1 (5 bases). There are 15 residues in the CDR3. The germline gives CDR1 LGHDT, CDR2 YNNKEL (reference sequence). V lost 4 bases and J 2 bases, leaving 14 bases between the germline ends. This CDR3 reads CASSLIGTENYGYTF. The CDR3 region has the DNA TGTGCCAGCAGCCTCATTGGGACGGAAAACTATGGCTACACCTTC.

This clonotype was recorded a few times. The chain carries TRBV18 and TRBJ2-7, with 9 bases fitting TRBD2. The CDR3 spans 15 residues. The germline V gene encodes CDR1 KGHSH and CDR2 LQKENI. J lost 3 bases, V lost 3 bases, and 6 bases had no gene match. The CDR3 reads CASSPLSGRVYEQYF. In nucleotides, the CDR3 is TGTGCCAGCTCACCGCTTAGCGGGAGAGTCTACGAGCAGTACTTC.

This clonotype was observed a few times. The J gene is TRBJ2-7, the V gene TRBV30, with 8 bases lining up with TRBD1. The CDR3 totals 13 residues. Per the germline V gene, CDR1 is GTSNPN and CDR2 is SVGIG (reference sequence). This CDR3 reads CAAGTGSSYEQYF. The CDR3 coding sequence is TGTGCGGCCGGGACAGGAAGCTCCTACGAGCAGTACTTC.

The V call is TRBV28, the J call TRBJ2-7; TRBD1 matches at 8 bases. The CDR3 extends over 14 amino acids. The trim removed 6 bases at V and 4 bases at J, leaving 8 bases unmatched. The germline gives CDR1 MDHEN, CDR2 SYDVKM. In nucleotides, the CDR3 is TGTGCCAGCAGAGGTTTGGACAGGGTTTACGAGCAGTACTTC. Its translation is CASRGLDRVYEQYF.

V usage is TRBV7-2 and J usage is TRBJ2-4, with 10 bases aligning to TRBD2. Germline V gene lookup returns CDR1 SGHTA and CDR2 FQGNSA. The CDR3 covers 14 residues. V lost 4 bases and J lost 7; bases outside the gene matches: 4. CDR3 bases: TGTGCCAGCAGCTCCTCGACTAGCGGGAACATTCAGTACTTC. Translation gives CASSSSTSGNIQYF.

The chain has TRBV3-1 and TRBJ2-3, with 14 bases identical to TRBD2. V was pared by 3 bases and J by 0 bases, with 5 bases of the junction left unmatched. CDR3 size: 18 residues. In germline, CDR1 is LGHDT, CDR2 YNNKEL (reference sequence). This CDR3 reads CASSQGLAGAGSTDTQYF. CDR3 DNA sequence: TGTGCCAGCAGCCAGGGACTAGCGGGGGCGGGTAGCACAGATACGCAGTATTTT.

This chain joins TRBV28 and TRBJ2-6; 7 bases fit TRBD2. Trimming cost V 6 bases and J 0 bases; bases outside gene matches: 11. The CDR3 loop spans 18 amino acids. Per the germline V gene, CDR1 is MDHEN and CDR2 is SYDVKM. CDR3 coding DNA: TGTGCCAGCAGCCTCCCAGGGACTACGCCCTCTGGGGCCAACGTCCTGACTTTC. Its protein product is CASSLPGTTPSGANVLTF.

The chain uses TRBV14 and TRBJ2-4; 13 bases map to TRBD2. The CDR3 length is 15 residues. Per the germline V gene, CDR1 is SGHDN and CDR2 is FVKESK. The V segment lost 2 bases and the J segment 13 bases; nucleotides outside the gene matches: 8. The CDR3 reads CASSQTSGGAYGQYF. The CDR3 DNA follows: TGTGCCAGCAGCCAAACTAGCGGGGGGGCCTACGGGCAGTACTTC.

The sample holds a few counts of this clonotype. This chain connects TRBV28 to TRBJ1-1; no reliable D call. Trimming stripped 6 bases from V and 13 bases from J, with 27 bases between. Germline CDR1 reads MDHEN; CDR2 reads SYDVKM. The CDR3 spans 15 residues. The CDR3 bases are TGTGCCAGCAGCCCGTTTAGAGATGGGATTTACCTTGGTTTCTTT. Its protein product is CASSPFRDGIYLGFF. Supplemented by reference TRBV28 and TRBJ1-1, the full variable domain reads DVKVTQSSRYLVKRTGEKVFLECVQDMDHENMFWYRQDPGLGLRLIYFSYDVKMKEKGDIPEGYSVSREKKERFSLILESASTNQTSMYLCASSPFRDGIYLGFFGQGTRLTVV.